Presented here are 23 T cell receptor beta chains from one specimen sequenced in a study of blood T cell repertoires in COVID-19. TCRdb's table, derived via immunoSEQ multiplex PCR, lists solely in-frame clones and lacks some. The sample has 200,000 to 300,000 clones; 88% are singletons. Sequenced input: PBMCs or T cells enriched from blood (not recorded which). The receptor source for this set is a woman in her forties who had been exposed to COVID-19.

The chain combines TRBV21-1 with TRBJ1-1. TRBV21-1 is recorded as a pseudogene. The CDR3 runs 12 residues. CDR3 residues: CASLSPGAEAFF. The CDR3 DNA reads TGTGCCAGCCTATCTCCGGGAGCTGAAGCTTTCTTT.

The J gene is TRBJ1-2, the V gene TRBV6-6, with 9 positions matching TRBD1. Germline CDR1 MNHNY, CDR2 SVGAGI (reference sequence). The CDR3 sequence is 14 residues long. Losses at the gene ends were 6 bases for V and 5 bases for J; bases not matched to a gene: 7. CDR3 residues: CASSMDRGGYGYTF. Here the CDR3 DNA reads TGTGCCAGCAGCATGGACAGGGGTGGGTATGGCTACACCTTC.

The chain links TRBV7-3 to TRBJ2-3; 12 bases line up with TRBD1. Per germline, CDR1 SGHTA and CDR2 FQGTGA. V shed 0 bases, J shed 5 bases, and the junction held 6 bases outside the gene matches. This CDR3 comprises 17 residues. The CDR3 nucleotides read TGTGCCAGCAGCTTAACGGGACAGGGGGCGGTAGGAGATACGCAGTATTTT. Its protein product is CASSLTGQGAVGDTQYF.

The genes are TRBV10-3 and TRBJ1-6; TRBD1 agrees at 7 bases. Germline lookup yields CDR1 ENHRY and CDR2 SYGVKD. The CDR3 is made up of 16 amino acids. Losses at the gene ends were 0 bases for V and 6 bases for J; bases not matched to a gene: 5. CDR3 loop: CAISESFGTANSPLHF. CDR3 in DNA: TGTGCCATCAGTGAGTCTTTTGGGACAGCTAATTCACCCCTCCACTTT.

This clone was recorded only once. The rearrangement joins TRBV7-2 to TRBJ2-5, with TRBD1 matching 9 bases. This CDR3 comprises 15 residues. CDR1 and CDR2 from the germline V gene are SGHTA and FQGNSA. The V segment lost 4 bases and the J segment 3 bases; nucleotides outside the gene matches: 6. The CDR3 is CASSSLGTGKETQYF. CDR3 DNA: TGTGCCAGCAGCTCCCTTGGGACAGGGAAAGAGACCCAGTACTTC.

The chain uses TRBV14 and TRBJ2-3, with 8 bases identical to TRBD2. The J segment lost 0 bases and the V segment lost 2 bases, leaving 7 bases of the junction unmatched. CDR1 SGHDN and CDR2 FVKESK come from the germline V gene. This CDR3 is 17 amino acids long. Written as DNA, the CDR3 is TGTGCCAGCAGCCAACTAGCGGGTTCAACTAGCACAGATACGCAGTATTTT. Its translation: CASSQLAGSTSTDTQYF.

This chain joins TRBV19 and TRBJ2-1, with 7 positions matching TRBD1. From germline, CDR1 is LNHDA and CDR2 SQIVND (reference sequence). Germline trimming cut 5 bases from V and 3 bases from J; bases unmatched to any gene: 1. This CDR3 is 13 amino acids long. CDR3 coding DNA: TGTGCCAGTAGTGGGGACAGCTACAATGAGCAGTTCTTC. It yields the protein CASSGDSYNEQFF.

The chain has TRBV14 and TRBJ1-1; no definite D call. This CDR3 has 13 amino acids. V shed 4 bases and J shed 3 bases, with 9 bases lying between them. Germline V lookup: CDR1 SGHDN, CDR2 FVKESK. The DNA for the CDR3 is TGTGCCAGCAGCCGAAGGGAGTACACTGAAGCTTTCTTT. This codes for CASSRREYTEAFF.

This sequence joins TRBV5-4 and TRBJ1-4; a possible D gene is TRBD1 (6 bases). V was shortened by 2 bases and J by 7 bases, with 18 bases between the two germline ends. From germline, CDR1 is SGHNT and CDR2 YYREEE (reference sequence). The CDR3 consists of 16 residues. CDR3: CASSFRGGQLGEKLFF. As DNA, the CDR3 is TGTGCCAGCAGCTTCAGGGGCGGTCAGTTGGGTGAAAAACTGTTTTTT.

The genes are TRBV4-1 and TRBJ1-2, with D perhaps matching TRBD1 (5 bases). The V end was cut by 0 bases, the J end by 4 bases, with 27 bases between. The CDR3 runs to 20 residues. Germline-derived CDR1 and CDR2 are MGHRA and YSYEKL. CDR3 sequence (DNA): TGCGCCAGCAGCCAAGATCAAGAACGATCTGTTCAGGTCGGGGGCTATGGCTACACCTTC. Translation gives CASSQDQERSVQVGGYGYTF.

The chain recombines TRBV5-1 with TRBJ2-5, with D tentatively TRBD1 (6 bases). Germline V gene sequence: CDR1 SGHRS, CDR2 YFSETQ. The CDR3 is 13 amino acids. Trimming pared 3 bases from V and 2 bases from J, leaving 8 bases between. The CDR3, as DNA: TGCGCCAGCAGCTACGGACAGCAAGAGACCCAGTACTTC. It specifies CASSYGQQETQYF. The full variable domain, rest sourced from reference TRBV5-1 and TRBJ2-5, is KAGVTQTPRYLIKTRGQQVTLSCSPISGHRSVSWYQQTPGQGLQFLFEYFSETQRNKGNFPGRFSGRQFSNSRSEMNVSTLELGDSALYLCASSYGQQETQYFGPGTRLLVL.

This clone occurred once. This chain links TRBV27 with TRBJ1-1; D is perhaps TRBD1 (5 bases). Trimming pared 6 bases from V and 7 bases from J, leaving 21 bases between. Germline lookup yields CDR1 MNHEY and CDR2 SMNVEV (reference sequence). The CDR3 extends over 15 amino acids. The CDR3 DNA sequence: TGTGCCAGCAGCCAAGCTCCGAGTTGGGGGGTTGAAGCTTTCTTT. Protein sequence: CASSQAPSWGVEAFF.

The chain uses TRBV6-6 and TRBJ1-5; 8 bases are shared with TRBD1. Trimming cost V 6 bases and J 7 bases; bases outside gene matches: 14. Germline-derived CDR1 and CDR2 are MNHNY and SVGAGI (reference sequence). This CDR3 comprises 16 residues. This chain's CDR3 is CASSNQGQGVGQPQHF. CDR3 coding DNA: TGTGCCAGCAGCAACCAAGGACAGGGAGTGGGGCAGCCCCAGCATTTT.

The sample holds a few counts of this clone. The rearrangement joins TRBV9 to TRBJ1-5; D uncertain. Trimming shortened V by 4 bases and J by 3 bases, and 17 bases separated the two germline ends. CDR3 length equals 16 residues. The germline V gene has CDR1 SGDLS and CDR2 YYNGEE. The CDR3 is CASSPHPGGPNQPQHF. The CDR3 DNA sequence: TGTGCCAGCAGCCCCCACCCGGGAGGGCCCAATCAGCCCCAGCATTTT.

This clone came up once. The chain couples TRBV28 to TRBJ1-5; D perhaps matches TRBD1 (6 bases). CDR3 size: 17 residues. V lost 5 bases and J 4 bases, leaving 21 bases between the germline ends. Germline loops: CDR1 MDHEN, CDR2 SYDVKM. The CDR3 here is CASSGAGAQPDNQPQHF. The CDR3 region has the DNA TGTGCCAGCAGTGGCGCGGGGGCCCAACCAGATAATCAGCCCCAGCATTTT. Drawing the rest from reference TRBV28 and TRBJ1-5, the complete variable domain is DVKVTQSSRYLVKRTGEKVFLECVQDMDHENMFWYRQDPGLGLRLIYFSYDVKMKEKGDIPEGYSVSREKKERFSLILESASTNQTSMYLCASSGAGAQPDNQPQHFGDGTRLSIL.

The V and J genes are TRBV6-2 or TRBV6-3 and TRBJ2-1; 9 nucleotides match TRBD1. The germline CDR1 and CDR2 sequences are MNHEY and SVGEGT. CDR3 length: 16 residues. Trimming took 3 bases from V and 4 from J; bases not matched to a gene: 7. CDR3 region: CASSYGDRDYYNEQFF. Written as DNA, the CDR3 is TGTGCCAGCAGTTATGGGGACAGGGACTATTACAATGAGCAGTTCTTC.

The rearrangement links TRBV6-5 to TRBJ2-7, with D possibly matching TRBD1 (7 bases). Germline CDR1 reads MNHEY; CDR2 reads SVGAGI. V gave up 6 bases and J gave up 3 bases, with 15 bases separating them. CDR3 length: 14 amino acids. CDR3 amino acids: CASRLQGGVYEQYF. The DNA of the CDR3 is TGTGCCAGCAGACTCCAGGGGGGAGTCTACGAGCAGTACTTC.

This sequence joins TRBV9 and TRBJ1-2; 8 nucleotides match TRBD1. The CDR3 loop spans 15 amino acids. V dropped 3 bases and J dropped 2; count of bases not matched to a gene: 6. Per the germline V gene, CDR1 is SGDLS and CDR2 is YYNGEE. The CDR3 coding sequence is TGTGCCAGCAGCGCCATTAACAGGGGGAACTATGGCTACACCTTC. It translates to CASSAINRGNYGYTF.

This chain joins TRBV28 and TRBJ1-6; TRBD1 aligns across 9 bases. From germline, CDR1 is MDHEN and CDR2 SYDVKM. The length of the CDR3 is 15 residues. V shed 6 bases and J 7 bases; nucleotides not matched to a gene: 7. The CDR3 protein is CASSRPGTGNSPLHF. As DNA, the CDR3 is TGTGCCAGCAGCCGTCCCGGGACAGGGAATTCACCCCTCCACTTT.

The V and J genes are TRBV5-4 and TRBJ2-2; TRBD1 agrees at 8 bases. The CDR3 extends over 16 amino acids. Germline V gene sequence: CDR1 SGHNT, CDR2 YYREEE (reference sequence). The V gene end was trimmed by 4 bases and the J gene end by 1 base; junction bases not matched to a gene: 6. The CDR3 nucleotides are TGTGCCAGCAGCGCCCGGACAGGGTTGAACACCGGGGAGCTGTTTTTT. Translation gives CASSARTGLNTGELFF.

As DNA, the CDR3 is TGTGCCAGTAGTATATACAGTGGAGGGCAGCCCCAGCATTTT. Its translation is CASSIYSGGQPQHF. The V gene is TRBV19, the J gene TRBJ1-5; no clear D gene. The germline gives CDR1 LNHDA, CDR2 SQIVND (reference sequence). V lost 2 bases, J lost 7 bases, and 12 bases lay in between. The CDR3 runs to 14 residues.

The rearrangement links TRBV10-3 to TRBJ2-7, with D maybe TRBD2 (7 bases). There are 11 residues in the CDR3. Deletions cut 4 bases from V and 9 bases from J, with 10 bases between. Germline V lookup: CDR1 ENHRY, CDR2 SYGVKD. The CDR3 here is CAISGGGTQYF. The CDR3 nucleotides are TGTGCCATCAGTGGGGGGGGCACGCAGTACTTC.

This clone was found once. The rearrangement joins TRBV24-1 to TRBJ1-2; the D is unclear. The CDR3 loop spans 12 amino acids. CDR1 and CDR2 from the germline V gene are KGHDR and SFDVKD. Trimming removed 10 bases from V and 8 bases from J, with 16 bases in between. The CDR3: CATIDNSGGYTF. CDR3 nucleotides: TGTGCCACTATAGACAACTCGGGGGGCTACACCTTC.